The 10 T cell receptor beta chains below were found in one sample sequenced in a study of blood T cell repertoires in COVID-19. Assay: immunoSEQ multiplex PCR; the TCRdb copy retains only in-frame clones and omits some. The data contain approximately 240,000 clones, around 90% of them singletons. Material for sequencing was PBMCs or T cells enriched from blood (not recorded which). Every receptor here comes from a young woman with acute COVID-19.

The chain recombines TRBV11-2 with TRBJ1-2; no firm D call. This CDR3 region has 13 residues. Trimming took 3 bases from V and 8 from J, leaving 13 bases between them. Germline loops: CDR1 SGHAT, CDR2 FQNNGV. In nucleotides, the CDR3 is TGTGCCAGCAGCTTGGGGAGGTCGAGCGGCTACACCTTC. Amino acid sequence: CASSLGRSSGYTF.

Details on this clone: This specimen includes other DNA sequences encoding the same CDR3. V gene TRBV5-1 combines with J gene TRBJ2-5; 10 nucleotides agree with TRBD1. With V trimmed by 4 bases and J by 2 bases, 2 bases remained unmatched. The length of the CDR3 is 14 residues. The germline V gene has CDR1 SGHRS and CDR2 YFSETQ. CDR3 protein: CASSKGQGQETQYF. The CDR3 bases are TGCGCCAGCAGCAAGGGACAGGGGCAAGAGACCCAGTACTTC.

V and J are TRBV25-1 and TRBJ1-1; possibly TRBD1 for D (5 bases). CDR1 MGHDK and CDR2 SYGVNS come from the germline V gene. The ends were cut back, 4 bases at V and 5 bases at J, with 14 bases in the middle. The CDR3 has 14 residues. The CDR3 region has the DNA TGTGCCAGCAGTGCACTCATCGGGGGGACTGAAGCTTTCTTT. Its translation is CASSALIGGTEAFF. The full variable domain, completed using reference TRBV25-1 and TRBJ1-1, is EADIYQTPRYLVIGTGKKITLECSQTMGHDKMYWYQQDPGMELHLIHYSYGVNSTEKGDLSSESTVSRIRTEHFPLTLESARPSHTSQYLCASSALIGGTEAFFGQGTRLTVV.

The CDR3 region has the DNA TGCGCCAGCAGCCAAGGACTTGGGCAAGAGACCCAGTACTTC. It translates to CASSQGLGQETQYF. The rearrangement links TRBV4-3 to TRBJ2-5; D unclear. This CDR3 is built from 14 residues. The germline V gene has CDR1 LGHNA and CDR2 YSLEER. V gave up 1 base and J gave up 2 bases, with 8 bases separating them.

The J gene is TRBJ2-2, the V gene TRBV19, with D uncertain. Trimming cost V 2 bases and J 2 bases, with 6 bases left between them. The CDR3 has 14 amino acids. Germline loops: CDR1 LNHDA, CDR2 SQIVND (reference sequence). The CDR3 sequence: CASSIKANTGELFF. In DNA form, the CDR3 reads TGTGCCAGTAGTATAAAAGCTAACACCGGGGAGCTGTTTTTT.

V and J are TRBV7-6 and TRBJ2-1, with 10 bases that match TRBD2. The CDR3 covers 16 residues. CDR1 is SGHVS and CDR2 is FNYEAQ in the germline V gene. The trim removed 2 bases at V and 8 bases at J, leaving 9 bases unmatched. The DNA for the CDR3 is TGTGCCAGCAGCTTATTCGCTAGCGGGAGTGGAGATGAGCAGTTCTTC. Amino acid sequence: CASSLFASGSGDEQFF.

The chain uses TRBV27 and TRBJ1-6, with a tentative D call TRBD1 (6 bases). Trimming stripped 4 bases from V and 14 bases from J, with 27 bases between. The germline V gene has CDR1 MNHEY and CDR2 SMNVEV (reference sequence). This CDR3 contains 17 residues. DNA for the CDR3: TGTGCCAGCAGTTCCGCTAGGGTGCCTCAGGGGCGACAATCCCTCCACTTT. Translated: CASSSARVPQGRQSLHF.

The genes are TRBV19 and TRBJ1-3; perhaps TRBD1 as D (6 bases). V was shortened by 4 bases and J by 4 bases, with 14 bases between the two germline ends. This CDR3 is built from 15 residues. In germline, CDR1 is LNHDA, CDR2 SQIVND (reference sequence). The CDR3: CASSNQGMEGNTIYF. For the CDR3, the DNA is TGTGCCAGTAGTAACCAGGGGATGGAAGGAAACACCATATATTTT.

The J gene is TRBJ1-2, the V gene TRBV20-1; 9 nucleotides align to TRBD1. Germline V gene sequence: CDR1 DFQATT, CDR2 SNEGSKA (reference sequence). This CDR3 contains 13 residues. V lost 3 bases to trimming and J lost 7 bases; unmatched junction nucleotides: 6. The CDR3 nucleotides read TGCAGTGCTAGTGACAGGGGGATTGGTGGCTACACCTTC. Residues: CSASDRGIGGYTF.

The chain employs TRBV6-6 and TRBJ1-1, with D possibly matching TRBD1 (5 bases). Germline V gives CDR1 MNHNY, CDR2 SVGAGI (reference sequence). V was cut by 6 bases and J by 4 bases, with 21 bases left in between. The CDR3 loop spans 16 amino acids. CDR3 sequence reads: CASSRTDTLGSTEAFF. As DNA, the CDR3 is TGTGCCAGCAGCCGAACGGACACCCTGGGGTCCACTGAAGCTTTCTTT.